This T cell receptor (beta chain) was captured by sequencing in a study of T cell responses to AZD1222 COVID-19 vaccine. Broader study findings: Regions 160-218 and 743-854 held dominance among vaccine-associated CD4 TCRs, which spanned spike.

Investigators merged groups given second doses at roughly 4 or roughly 12 weeks. For this clone: The antigen is unknown.

Data came from immunoSEQ multiplex PCR; TCRdb stores just in-frame clones and leaves some out. Of 140,000 or so clones listed, around nine tenths are singletons. Germline V gene data show CDR1 as SGHVS and CDR2 as FNYEAQ. Losses at the gene ends were 5 bases for V and 1 base for J; bases not matched to a gene: 7. The CDR3 is made up of 17 amino acids. This sequence joins TRBV7-6 and TRBJ2-2, with TRBD2 matching over 10 bases. Sequencing used peripheral blood, obtained 28 days after the second AZD1222 dose. The sequence derives from an adult who received the AZD1222 COVID-19 vaccine. The DNA of the CDR3 is TGTGCCAGCAGCCCATACCTAGCGGGGGTGAACACCGGGGAGCTGTTTTTT. It codes for CASSPYLAGVNTGELFF.